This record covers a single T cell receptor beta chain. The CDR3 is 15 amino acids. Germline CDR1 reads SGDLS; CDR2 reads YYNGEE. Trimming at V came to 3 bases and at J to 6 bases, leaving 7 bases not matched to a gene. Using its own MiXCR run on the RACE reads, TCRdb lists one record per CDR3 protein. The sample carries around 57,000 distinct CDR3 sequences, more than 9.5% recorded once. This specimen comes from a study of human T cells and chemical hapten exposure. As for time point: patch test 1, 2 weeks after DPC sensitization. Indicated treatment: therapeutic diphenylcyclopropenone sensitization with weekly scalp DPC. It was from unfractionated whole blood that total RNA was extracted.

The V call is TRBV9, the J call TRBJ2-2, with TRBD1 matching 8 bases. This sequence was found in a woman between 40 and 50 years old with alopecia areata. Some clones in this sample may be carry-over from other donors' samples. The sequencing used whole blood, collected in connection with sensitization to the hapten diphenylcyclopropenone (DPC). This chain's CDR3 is CASSERTGKAGELFF. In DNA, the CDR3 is TGTGCCAGCAGCGAGCGGACAGGGAAGGCCGGGGAGCTGTTTTTT.